This T cell receptor beta chain was obtained from a study of CD8 T cells in ankylosing spondylitis. Libraries for TCR beta were made by quantitative 5'-RACE with molecular barcodes. TCRdb re-called the 5' RACE reads through MiXCR, storing one row per CDR3 protein. The profile shows roughly 280,000 distinct CDR3 sequences, around 20% of them singletons. General observations from the study: What seemed typical of ankylosing spondylitis blood was a TCR beta motif built from fewer than ten highly homologous variants. Certain motif variants had earlier appeared in reactive arthritis synovial fluid and blood. The clones that were linked to disease were reported to be significantly enriched in matched synovial fluid samples from ankylosing spondylitis patients.

Worth noting for this clonotype: Its cognate antigen is unknown.

Germline V CDR1 and CDR2: GTSNPN, SVGIG (reference sequence). V lost 3 bases to trimming and J lost 10 bases, with 10 bases between them. The CDR3 sequence is 11 residues long. The sequence was obtained from a male donor with ankylosing spondylitis or in good health (not recorded which). The chain recombines TRBV30 with TRBJ2-1; no definite D call. The specimen was blood, either unsorted or a sorted T cell fraction (not recorded which). CDR3 nucleotides: TGTGCCTGGAGCCGCCTGGCCGAGCAGTTCTTC. This sequence encodes CAWSRLAEQFF.